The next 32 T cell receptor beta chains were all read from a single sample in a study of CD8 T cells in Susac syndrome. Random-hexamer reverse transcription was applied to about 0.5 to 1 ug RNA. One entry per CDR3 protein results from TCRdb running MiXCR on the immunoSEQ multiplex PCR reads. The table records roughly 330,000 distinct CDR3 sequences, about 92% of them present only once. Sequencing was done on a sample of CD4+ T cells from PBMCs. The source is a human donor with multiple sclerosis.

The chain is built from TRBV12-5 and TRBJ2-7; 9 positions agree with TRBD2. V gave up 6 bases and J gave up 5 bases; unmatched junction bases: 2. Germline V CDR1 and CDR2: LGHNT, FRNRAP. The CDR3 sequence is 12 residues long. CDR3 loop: CASGTSGHEQYF. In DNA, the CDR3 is TGTGCTAGTGGGACTAGCGGTCACGAGCAGTACTTC. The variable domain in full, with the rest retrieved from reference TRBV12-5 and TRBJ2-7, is DARVTQTPRHKVTEMGQEVTMRCQPILGHNTVFWYRQTMMQGLELLAYFRNRAPLDDSGMPKDRFSAEMPDATLATLKIQPSEPRDSAVYFCASGTSGHEQYFGPGTRLTVT.

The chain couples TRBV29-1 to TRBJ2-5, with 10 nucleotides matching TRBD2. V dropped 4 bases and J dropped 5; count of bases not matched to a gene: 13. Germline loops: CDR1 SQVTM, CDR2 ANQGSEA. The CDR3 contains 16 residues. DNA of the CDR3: TGCAGCGTTGGTCTCAGGCTAGCGGGAGCAAGTGAGACCCAGTACTTC. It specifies CSVGLRLAGASETQYF.

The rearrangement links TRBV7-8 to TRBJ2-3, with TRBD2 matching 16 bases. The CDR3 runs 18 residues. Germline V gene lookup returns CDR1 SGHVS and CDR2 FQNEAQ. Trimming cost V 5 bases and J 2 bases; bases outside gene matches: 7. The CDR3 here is CASSPRGTSGRATDTQYF. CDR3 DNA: TGTGCCAGCAGCCCAAGAGGGACTAGCGGGAGGGCCACAGATACGCAGTATTTT.

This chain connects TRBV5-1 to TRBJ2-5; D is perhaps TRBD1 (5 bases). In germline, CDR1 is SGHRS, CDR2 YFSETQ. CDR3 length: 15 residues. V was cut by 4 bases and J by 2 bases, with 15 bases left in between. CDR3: CASSLMGPVQETQYF. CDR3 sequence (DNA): TGCGCCAGCAGCCTAATGGGGCCAGTACAAGAGACCCAGTACTTC.

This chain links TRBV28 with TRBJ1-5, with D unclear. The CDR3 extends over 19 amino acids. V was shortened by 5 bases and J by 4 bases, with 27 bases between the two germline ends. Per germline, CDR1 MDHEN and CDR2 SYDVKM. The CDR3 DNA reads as TGTGCCAGCAGTCTTAGGAGTCGCGCCCATCGGATTGGGAATCAGCCCCAGCATTTT. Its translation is CASSLRSRAHRIGNQPQHF.

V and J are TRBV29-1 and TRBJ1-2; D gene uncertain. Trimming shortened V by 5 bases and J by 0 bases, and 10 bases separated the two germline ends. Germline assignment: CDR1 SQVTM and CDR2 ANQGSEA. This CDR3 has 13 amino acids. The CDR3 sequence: CSVPGNSNYGYTF. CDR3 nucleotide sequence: TGCAGCGTTCCGGGAAACTCTAACTATGGCTACACCTTC.

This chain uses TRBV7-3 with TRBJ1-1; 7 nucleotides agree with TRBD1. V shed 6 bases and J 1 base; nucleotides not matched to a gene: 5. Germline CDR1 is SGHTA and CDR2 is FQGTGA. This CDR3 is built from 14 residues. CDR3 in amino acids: CASSPQGWNTEAFF. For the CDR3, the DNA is TGTGCCAGCAGTCCACAGGGGTGGAACACTGAAGCTTTCTTT. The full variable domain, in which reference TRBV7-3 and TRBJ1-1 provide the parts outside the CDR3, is GAGVSQTPSNKVTEKGKYVELRCDPISGHTALYWYRQSLGQGPEFLIYFQGTGAADDSGLPNDRFFAVRPEGSVSTLKIQRTERGDSAVYLCASSPQGWNTEAFFGQGTRLTVV.

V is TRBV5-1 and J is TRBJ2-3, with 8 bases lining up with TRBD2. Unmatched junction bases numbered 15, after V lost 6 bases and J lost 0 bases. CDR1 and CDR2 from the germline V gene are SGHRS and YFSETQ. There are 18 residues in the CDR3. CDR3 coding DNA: TGCGCCAGCACCCTTGGGCACGCGGGAGGCTCTAGCACAGATACGCAGTATTTT. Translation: CASTLGHAGGSSTDTQYF.

CDR3 loop: CSAAGGVSYEQYF. The DNA of the CDR3 is TGCAGCGCCGCCGGGGGAGTCTCCTACGAGCAGTACTTC. The chain has TRBV29-1 and TRBJ2-7; perhaps TRBD2 as D (6 bases). This CDR3 is built from 13 residues. Germline CDR1 is SQVTM and CDR2 is ANQGSEA. V shed 7 bases and J shed 0 bases, with 13 bases lying between them.

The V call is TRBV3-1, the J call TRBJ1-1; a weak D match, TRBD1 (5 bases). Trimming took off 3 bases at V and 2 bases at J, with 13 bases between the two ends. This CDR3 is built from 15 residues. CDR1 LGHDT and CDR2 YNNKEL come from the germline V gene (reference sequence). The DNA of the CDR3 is TGTGCCAGCAGCCACGGTGACAGACACAACACTGAAGCTTTCTTT. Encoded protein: CASSHGDRHNTEAFF.

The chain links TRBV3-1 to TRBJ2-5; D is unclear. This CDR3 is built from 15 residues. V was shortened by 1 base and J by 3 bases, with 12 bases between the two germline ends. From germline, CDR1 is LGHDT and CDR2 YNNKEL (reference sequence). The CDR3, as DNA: TGTGCCAGCAGCCAAGCTGTTGGACCTGAAGAGACCCAGTACTTC. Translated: CASSQAVGPEETQYF.

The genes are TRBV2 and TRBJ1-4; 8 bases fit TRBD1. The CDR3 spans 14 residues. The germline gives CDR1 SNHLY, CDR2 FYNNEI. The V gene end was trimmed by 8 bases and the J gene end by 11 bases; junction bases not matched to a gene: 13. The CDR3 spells CASGVTGAQNKLFF. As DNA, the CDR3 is TGTGCCAGCGGGGTGACAGGGGCACAGAACAAACTGTTTTTT.

The CDR3 region has the DNA TGTGCCAGCAGCAGGGGGTATCGGGGCGTGGAAGAAAAACTGTTTTTT. It yields the protein CASSRGYRGVEEKLFF. The rearrangement uses TRBV9 and TRBJ1-4; tentatively, D is TRBD1 (6 bases). CDR3 length: 16 amino acids. Germline assignment: CDR1 SGDLS and CDR2 YYNGEE. V was trimmed by 4 bases and J by 8 bases, leaving 21 bases between them.

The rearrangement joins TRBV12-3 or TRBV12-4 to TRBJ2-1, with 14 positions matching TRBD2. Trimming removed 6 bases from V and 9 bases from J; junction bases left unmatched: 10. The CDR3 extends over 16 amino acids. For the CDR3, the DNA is TGTGCCAGCAGCCACCGGACTAGCGGGAGGCTGGGTGAGCAGTTCTTC. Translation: CASSHRTSGRLGEQFF.

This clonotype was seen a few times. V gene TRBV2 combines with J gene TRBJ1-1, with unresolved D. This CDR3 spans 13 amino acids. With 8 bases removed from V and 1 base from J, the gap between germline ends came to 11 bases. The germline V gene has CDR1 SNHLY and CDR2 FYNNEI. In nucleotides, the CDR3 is TGTGCCAGCTCCCTCGAGGGGAACACTGAAGCTTTCTTT. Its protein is CASSLEGNTEAFF. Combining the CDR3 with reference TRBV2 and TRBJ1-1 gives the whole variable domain EPEVTQTPSHQVTQMGQEVILRCVPISNHLYFYWYRQILGQKVEFLVSFYNNEISEKSEIFDDQFSVERPDGSNFTLKIRSTKLEDSAMYFCASSLEGNTEAFFGQGTRLTVV.

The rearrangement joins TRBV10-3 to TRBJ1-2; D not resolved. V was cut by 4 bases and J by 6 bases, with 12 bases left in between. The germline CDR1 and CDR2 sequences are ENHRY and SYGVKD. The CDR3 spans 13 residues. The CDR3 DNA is TGTGCCATCAGTGGATTGAGGGAACATGGCTACACCTTC. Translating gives CAISGLREHGYTF.

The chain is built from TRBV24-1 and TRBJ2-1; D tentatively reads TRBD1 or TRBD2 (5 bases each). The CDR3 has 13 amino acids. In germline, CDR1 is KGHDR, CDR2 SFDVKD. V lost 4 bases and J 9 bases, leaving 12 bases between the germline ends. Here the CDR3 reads CATSDTSRGEQFF. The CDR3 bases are TGTGCCACCAGTGACACGTCGAGGGGTGAGCAGTTCTTC.

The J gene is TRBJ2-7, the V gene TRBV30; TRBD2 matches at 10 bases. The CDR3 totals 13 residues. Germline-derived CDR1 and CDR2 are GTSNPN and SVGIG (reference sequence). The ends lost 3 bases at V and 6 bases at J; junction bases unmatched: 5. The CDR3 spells CAWSEGLATEQYF. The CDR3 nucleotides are TGTGCCTGGAGCGAGGGACTAGCGACCGAGCAGTACTTC.

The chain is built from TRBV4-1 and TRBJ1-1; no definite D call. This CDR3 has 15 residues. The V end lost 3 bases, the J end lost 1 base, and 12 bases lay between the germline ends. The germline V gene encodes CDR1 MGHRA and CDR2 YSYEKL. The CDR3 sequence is CASSHDGRSNTEAFF. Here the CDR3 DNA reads TGCGCCAGCAGCCACGACGGACGGTCGAACACTGAAGCTTTCTTT.

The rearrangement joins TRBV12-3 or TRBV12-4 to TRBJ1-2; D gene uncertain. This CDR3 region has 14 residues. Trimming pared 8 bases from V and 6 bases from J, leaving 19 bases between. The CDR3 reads CASSIRGRWNGYTF. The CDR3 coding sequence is TGTGCCAGCTCGATCCGCGGGCGGTGGAATGGCTACACCTTC.

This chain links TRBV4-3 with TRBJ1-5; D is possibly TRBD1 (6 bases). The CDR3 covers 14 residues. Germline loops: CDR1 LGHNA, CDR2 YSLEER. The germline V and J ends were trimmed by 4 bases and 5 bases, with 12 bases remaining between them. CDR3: CASSLGQTDQPQHF. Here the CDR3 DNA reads TGCGCCAGCAGCCTTGGACAGACGGATCAGCCCCAGCATTTT.

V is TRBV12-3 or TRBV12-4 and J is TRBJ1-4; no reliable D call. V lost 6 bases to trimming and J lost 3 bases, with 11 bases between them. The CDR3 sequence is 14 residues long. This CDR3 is CASSPRGANEKLFF. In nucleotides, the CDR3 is TGTGCCAGCAGCCCGCGCGGAGCTAATGAAAAACTGTTTTTT.

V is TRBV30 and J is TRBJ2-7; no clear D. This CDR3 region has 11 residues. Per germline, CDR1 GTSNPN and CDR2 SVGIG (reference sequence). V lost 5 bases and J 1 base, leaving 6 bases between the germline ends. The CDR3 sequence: CAWAISYEQYF. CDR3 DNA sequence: TGTGCCTGGGCCATATCCTACGAGCAGTACTTC.

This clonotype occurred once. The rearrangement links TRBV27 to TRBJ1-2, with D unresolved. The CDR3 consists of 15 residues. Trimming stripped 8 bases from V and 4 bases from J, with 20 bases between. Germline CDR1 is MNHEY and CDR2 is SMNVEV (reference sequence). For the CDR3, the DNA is TGTGCCAGCTGTCGGGCAGGCCCAACCGGCTATGGCTACACCTTC. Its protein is CASCRAGPTGYGYTF.

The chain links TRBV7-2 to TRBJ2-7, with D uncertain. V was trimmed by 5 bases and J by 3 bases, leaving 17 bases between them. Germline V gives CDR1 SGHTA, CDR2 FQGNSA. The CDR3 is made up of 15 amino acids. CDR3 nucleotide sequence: TGTGCCAGCAGCCCCCCCCGTGAGACCCTCTACGAGCAGTACTTC. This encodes CASSPPRETLYEQYF.

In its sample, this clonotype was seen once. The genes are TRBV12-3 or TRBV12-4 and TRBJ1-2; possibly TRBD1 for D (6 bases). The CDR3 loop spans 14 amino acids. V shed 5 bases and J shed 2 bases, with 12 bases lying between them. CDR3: CASSMGARNYGYTF. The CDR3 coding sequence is TGTGCCAGCAGTATGGGGGCGAGGAACTATGGCTACACCTTC.

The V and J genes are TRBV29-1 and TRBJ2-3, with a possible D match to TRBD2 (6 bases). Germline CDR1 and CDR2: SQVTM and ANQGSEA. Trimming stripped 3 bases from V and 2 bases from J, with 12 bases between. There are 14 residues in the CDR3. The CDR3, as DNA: TGCAGCGTTGAGATGCGGGGTAACACAGATACGCAGTATTTT. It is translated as CSVEMRGNTDTQYF.

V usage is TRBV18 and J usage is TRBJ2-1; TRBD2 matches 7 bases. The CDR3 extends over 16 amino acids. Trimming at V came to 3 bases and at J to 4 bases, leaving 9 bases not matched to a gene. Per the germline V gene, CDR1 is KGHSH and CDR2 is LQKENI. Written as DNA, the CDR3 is TGTGCCAGCTCACCGACTAGCCTAGCACTTTACAATGAGCAGTTCTTC. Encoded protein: CASSPTSLALYNEQFF.

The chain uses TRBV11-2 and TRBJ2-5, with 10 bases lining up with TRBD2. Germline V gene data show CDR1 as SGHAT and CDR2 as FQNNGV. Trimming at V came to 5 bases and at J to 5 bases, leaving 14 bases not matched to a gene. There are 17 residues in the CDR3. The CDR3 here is CASSPGIAGGPGETQYF. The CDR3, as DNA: TGTGCCAGCAGCCCGGGGATAGCGGGAGGACCGGGGGAGACCCAGTACTTC.

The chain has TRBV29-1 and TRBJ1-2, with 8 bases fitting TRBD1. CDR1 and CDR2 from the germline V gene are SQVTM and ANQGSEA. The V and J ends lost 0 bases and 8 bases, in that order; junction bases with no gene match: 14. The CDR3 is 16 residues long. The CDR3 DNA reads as TGCAGCGTTGAAGATCGAATGGTTACAGGGGGAGGGGGCTACACCTTC. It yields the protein CSVEDRMVTGGGGYTF.

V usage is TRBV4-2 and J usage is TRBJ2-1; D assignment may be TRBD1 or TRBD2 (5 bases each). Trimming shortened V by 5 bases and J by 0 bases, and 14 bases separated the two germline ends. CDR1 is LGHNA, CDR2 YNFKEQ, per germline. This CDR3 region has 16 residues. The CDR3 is CASSATGTPSYNEQFF. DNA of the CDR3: TGTGCCAGCAGCGCAACCGGGACCCCCTCCTACAATGAGCAGTTCTTC.

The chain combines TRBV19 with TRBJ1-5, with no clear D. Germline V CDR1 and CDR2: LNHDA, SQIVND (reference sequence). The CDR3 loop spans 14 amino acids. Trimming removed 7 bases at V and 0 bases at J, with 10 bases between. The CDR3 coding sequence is TGTGCCAGTACCCTGCGGGGTAGCAATCAGCCCCAGCATTTT. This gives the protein CASTLRGSNQPQHF.